A single sample gave rise to the 28 T cell receptor beta chains below, sequenced in a study of Graves' ophthalmopathy and Graves' hyperthyroidism. TCR beta CDR3 regions were amplified from RNA transcripts. Second-round multiplex PCR came after a first-round RT-PCR that employed HTBI primers. TCRdb analysed the multiplex PCR reads with MiXCR anew, one entry per CDR3 protein. The table includes some 240,000 distinct CDR3 sequences, around 45% detected once. The sequenced material came from peripheral blood. These receptors were taken from an adult man with Graves' ophthalmopathy.

In its sample, this clonotype was seen many times. This chain links TRBV7-8 with TRBJ1-4; D ambiguous. This CDR3 comprises 16 residues. Trimming took 2 bases from V and 3 from J, leaving 13 bases between them. The germline CDR1 and CDR2 sequences are SGHVS and FQNEAQ. The CDR3 DNA follows: TGTGCCAGCAGCTTATTAGTCGGGTCCGCTAATGAAAAACTGTTTTTT. Translated, it gives CASSLLVGSANEKLFF.

This clonotype turned up a few times. The gene calls are TRBV5-8 and TRBJ2-7; D possibly uses TRBD1 or TRBD2 (5 bases each). The CDR3 totals 16 residues. Germline V gene lookup returns CDR1 SGHTS and CDR2 YDEGEE. Trimming removed 4 bases from V and 0 bases from J, with 17 bases in between. The CDR3 region is CASSRIGTASSYEQYF. CDR3 coding DNA: TGTGCCAGCAGCCGTATTGGGACGGCAAGCTCCTACGAGCAGTACTTC.

The chain combines TRBV29-1 with TRBJ2-3; TRBD1 matches at 11 bases. The germline CDR1 and CDR2 sequences are SQVTM and ANQGSEA. The CDR3 is 16 amino acids. V was pared by 6 bases and J by 0 bases, with 8 bases of the junction left unmatched. The CDR3 is CSVPGTGGGSTDTQYF. CDR3 sequence (DNA): TGCAGCGTGCCTGGGACAGGGGGAGGGAGCACAGATACGCAGTATTTT.

J is TRBJ1-5 and V is TRBV15; D possibly corresponds to TRBD1 (6 bases). This CDR3 region has 15 residues. Germline lookup yields CDR1 LNHNV and CDR2 YYDKDF (reference sequence). V shed 0 bases and J shed 3 bases, with 9 bases lying between them. The DNA of the CDR3 is TGTGCCACCAGCAGAGAAGGGGGGAACAATCAGCCCCAGCATTTT. Protein product: CATSREGGNNQPQHF. The variable domain in full, with the rest retrieved from reference TRBV15 and TRBJ1-5, is DAMVIQNPRYQVTQFGKPVTLSCSQTLNHNVMYWYQQKSSQAPKLLFHYYDKDFNNEADTPDNFQSRRPNTSFCFLDIRSPGLGDTAMYLCATSREGGNNQPQHFGDGTRLSIL.

The chain joins TRBV20-1 to TRBJ2-7; 7 bases map to TRBD2. This CDR3 contains 12 residues. The V gene's germline CDR1 is DFQATT and CDR2 SNEGSKA (reference sequence). Trimming took 0 bases from V and 9 from J; bases not matched to a gene: 5. The CDR3 loop is CSARDWGEGQYF. The CDR3 bases are TGCAGTGCTAGAGATTGGGGGGAGGGGCAGTACTTC.

The V call is TRBV29-1, the J call TRBJ1-4; 8 nucleotides line up with TRBD1. J gave up 0 bases and V 3 bases, and 12 bases lay outside the gene matches. The CDR3 extends over 18 amino acids. Germline CDR1 and CDR2: SQVTM and ANQGSEA. The CDR3 region has the DNA TGCAGCGTTGACGGACAGGGAGTCAGGGGGTCAACTAATGAAAAACTGTTTTTT. This encodes CSVDGQGVRGSTNEKLFF.

This clonotype was found many times. This chain joins TRBV7-8 and TRBJ1-5, with 10 bases that match TRBD1. Germline CDR1 reads SGHVS; CDR2 reads FQNEAQ. The trim removed 5 bases at V and 2 bases at J, leaving 9 bases unmatched. CDR3 size: 17 residues. In DNA, the CDR3 is TGTGCCAGCAGCCCCCTCCCGGACAGGGGGGGCAATCAGCCCCAGCATTTT. It specifies CASSPLPDRGGNQPQHF.

This clonotype has at least ten counts. The chain employs TRBV10-3 and TRBJ2-7; either TRBD1 or TRBD2 may fit D (5 bases each). V shed 0 bases and J shed 2 bases, with 11 bases lying between them. CDR1 is ENHRY and CDR2 is SYGVKD in the germline V gene. The CDR3 sequence is 15 residues long. CDR3 DNA: TGTGCCATCAGTGAGTCCGGGACGGGGACCTACGAGCAGTACTTC. As protein: CAISESGTGTYEQYF.

The chain employs TRBV7-9 and TRBJ2-7, with D possibly matching TRBD2 (5 bases). The CDR3 length is 14 residues. Between the trimmed V and J ends, which lost 5 bases and 3 bases, there was a span of 14 bases. Per germline, CDR1 SEHNR and CDR2 FQNEAQ (reference sequence). DNA for the CDR3: TGTGCCAGCAGCGCGGGCAAGGCCTACTACGAGCAGTACTTC. It translates to CASSAGKAYYEQYF.

The CDR3 DNA reads TGTGCCAGCAGTCGACAGGGTGCAGACACCATATATTTT. It translates to CASSRQGADTIYF. The chain employs TRBV9 and TRBJ1-3, with 7 bases identical to TRBD1. Looked up from germline, CDR1 is SGDLS and CDR2 is YYNGEE. V trimming: 5 bases; J trimming: 8 bases; junction bases outside the gene matches: 7. The CDR3 spans 13 residues.

The gene calls are TRBV2 and TRBJ2-7; D not resolved. V was pared by 6 bases and J by 3 bases, with 15 bases between. The germline V gene encodes CDR1 SNHLY and CDR2 FYNNEI. The CDR3 has 14 residues. The CDR3 protein is CASSPWQTGYEQYF. CDR3 DNA: TGTGCCAGCAGCCCCTGGCAGACGGGCTACGAGCAGTACTTC.

The J gene is TRBJ1-2, the V gene TRBV6-4; a possible D gene is TRBD1 (5 bases). Trimming shortened V by 3 bases and J by 4 bases, and 9 bases separated the two germline ends. This CDR3 is built from 13 residues. Germline lookup yields CDR1 MRHNA and CDR2 SNTAGT. In DNA form, the CDR3 reads TGTGCCAGCAGTGAGGCAGGGACCTATGGCTACACCTTC. It yields the protein CASSEAGTYGYTF.

This sequence joins TRBV27 and TRBJ2-7; the match to TRBD1 covers 9 bases. V shed 5 bases and J 3 bases; nucleotides not matched to a gene: 5. The CDR3 is 14 amino acids. CDR1 is MNHEY, CDR2 SMNVEV, per germline (reference sequence). The CDR3 nucleotides are TGTGCCAGCAGTGAAACAGGGGGCAACTACGAGCAGTACTTC. Protein: CASSETGGNYEQYF.

This clonotype has just a few counts. The chain links TRBV29-1 to TRBJ1-2, with 9 bases aligning to TRBD1. The CDR3 contains 12 residues. V lost 5 bases and J lost 8; bases outside the gene matches: 6. Germline V gene data show CDR1 as SQVTM and CDR2 as ANQGSEA. CDR3 in amino acids: CSVWDRAGGYTF. The CDR3 region has the DNA TGCAGCGTTTGGGACAGGGCGGGCGGCTACACCTTC.

This clonotype was picked up a small number of times. The chain is built from TRBV19 and TRBJ1-4, with D perhaps TRBD1 (5 bases). Trimming shortened V by 6 bases and J by 8 bases, and 10 bases separated the two germline ends. Germline V gives CDR1 LNHDA, CDR2 SQIVND (reference sequence). The CDR3 runs 12 residues. The CDR3 region is CASRRGWEKLFF. The CDR3 DNA is TGTGCCAGTAGGAGGGGTTGGGAAAAACTGTTTTTT.

This clonotype was counted only a few times. The chain recombines TRBV5-1 with TRBJ2-7, with D possibly TRBD2 on 5 matching bases. The CDR3 extends over 15 amino acids. CDR1 SGHRS and CDR2 YFSETQ come from the germline V gene. Between the trimmed V and J ends, which lost 3 bases and 1 base, there was a span of 14 bases. The CDR3 here is CASSSSPAASYEQYF. CDR3 in DNA: TGCGCCAGCAGCTCGTCCCCAGCGGCATCCTACGAGCAGTACTTC.

J is TRBJ1-1 and V is TRBV4-2; no definite D call. V lost 1 base and J 3 bases, leaving 15 bases between the germline ends. Germline V gives CDR1 LGHNA, CDR2 YNFKEQ. CDR3 length: 16 amino acids. CDR3 in DNA: TGTGCCAGCAGCCAAGGTGATACCGCGATTTACACTGAAGCTTTCTTT. Protein sequence: CASSQGDTAIYTEAFF.

The V gene is TRBV2, the J gene TRBJ2-7, with D possibly called TRBD1 or TRBD2 (5 bases each). There are 15 residues in the CDR3. The germline V and J ends were trimmed by 1 base and 0 bases, with 10 bases remaining between them. Germline lookup yields CDR1 SNHLY and CDR2 FYNNEI. The CDR3 sequence: CASSEDNGASYEQYF. CDR3 DNA: TGTGCCAGCAGTGAAGACAACGGGGCCTCCTACGAGCAGTACTTC. The whole variable domain, remainder taken from reference TRBV2 and TRBJ2-7, is EPEVTQTPSHQVTQMGQEVILRCVPISNHLYFYWYRQILGQKVEFLVSFYNNEISEKSEIFDDQFSVERPDGSNFTLKIRSTKLEDSAMYFCASSEDNGASYEQYFGPGTRLTVT.

This clonotype was observed a few times. This chain connects TRBV2 to TRBJ1-4, with a weak D call TRBD1 (5 bases). Germline V gives CDR1 SNHLY, CDR2 FYNNEI. The CDR3 consists of 15 residues. Trimming removed 6 bases at V and 5 bases at J, with 16 bases between. CDR3 DNA sequence: TGTGCCAGCAGCCCCCTCGGGACGGGGAATGAAAAACTGTTTTTT. Its translation is CASSPLGTGNEKLFF.

As for this clonotype: A much more abundant neighbour one base away suggests this may be a read error. This CDR3 is missing its conserved last phenylalanine or tryptophan, likely due to a read error. The CDR3 DNA is TGCAGCATCATGACAGGGCAGAACACTGAAGCTTTCTCT. This translates into CSIMTGQNTEAFS. The V gene is TRBV29-1, the J gene TRBJ1-1, with 7 positions matching TRBD1. The CDR3 spans 13 residues. The germline CDR1 and CDR2 sequences are SQVTM and ANQGSEA. Trimming took 8 bases from V and 1 from J; bases not matched to a gene: 7.

This clonotype was counted a few times. The chain has TRBV7-9 and TRBJ1-1, with D tentatively TRBD1 (5 bases). Germline-derived CDR1 and CDR2 are SEHNR and FQNEAQ (reference sequence). This CDR3 region has 13 residues. Trimming pared 8 bases from V and 4 bases from J, leaving 14 bases between. CDR3 DNA: TGTGCCAGCGCGAGGATGGGGGGCACTGAAGCTTTCTTT. It is translated as CASARMGGTEAFF.

This clonotype appeared a few times. The chain joins TRBV7-2 to TRBJ2-7; TRBD2 matches 7 bases. The germline V gene encodes CDR1 SGHTA and CDR2 FQGNSA. The trim removed 4 bases at V and 6 bases at J, leaving 12 bases unmatched. The CDR3 spans 15 residues. The CDR3 nucleotides are TGTGCCAGCAGCTCCGCCGGACTAGTATCTCGCGAGCAGTACTTC. It specifies CASSSAGLVSREQYF.

There are a few counts of this clonotype. The rearrangement links TRBV6-2 or TRBV6-3 to TRBJ2-7, with D perhaps matching TRBD1 (6 bases). Trimming took 2 bases from V and 5 from J, leaving 10 bases between them. There are 13 residues in the CDR3. CDR1 is MNHEY and CDR2 is SVGEGT in the germline V gene. DNA for the CDR3: TGTGCCAGCAGTTACGACGGGGACAACGAGCAGTACTTC. This codes for CASSYDGDNEQYF.

V gene TRBV7-9 combines with J gene TRBJ2-5, with TRBD1 matching over 7 bases. The germline V gene encodes CDR1 SEHNR and CDR2 FQNEAQ (reference sequence). This CDR3 has 15 amino acids. V gave up 6 bases and J gave up 9 bases; unmatched junction bases: 16. Written as DNA, the CDR3 is TGTGCCAGCAGTTCTCAGGACAGGCCGAATTGGGCCCAGTACTTC. Translated: CASSSQDRPNWAQYF.

The rearrangement links TRBV9 to TRBJ1-3; D not resolved. V lost 0 bases to trimming and J lost 4 bases, with 8 bases between them. The V gene's germline CDR1 is SGDLS and CDR2 YYNGEE. The CDR3 loop spans 14 amino acids. The CDR3 nucleotides are TGTGCCAGCAGCGTAGACGGCGACGGAAACACCATATATTTT. Protein product: CASSVDGDGNTIYF.

The gene calls are TRBV7-9 and TRBJ2-7; 8 positions match TRBD2. J lost 3 bases, V lost 5 bases, and 3 bases had no gene match. The CDR3 spans 13 residues. CDR1 and CDR2 (germline): SEHNR, FQNEAQ (reference sequence). CDR3 residues: CASSRGGGYEQYF. CDR3 DNA: TGTGCCAGCAGCCGGGGGGGGGGCTACGAGCAGTACTTC.

The chain couples TRBV20-1 to TRBJ1-2; TRBD1 matches 7 bases. Germline lookup yields CDR1 DFQATT and CDR2 SNEGSKA (reference sequence). J gave up 0 bases and V 6 bases, and 7 bases lay outside the gene matches. The CDR3 loop spans 14 amino acids. CDR3: CSAPTGSANYGYTF. The CDR3 DNA reads TGCAGTGCCCCGACAGGGTCAGCTAACTATGGCTACACCTTC.

The rearrangement joins TRBV7-2 to TRBJ2-7, with 8 bases matching TRBD1. Germline V gene data show CDR1 as SGHTA and CDR2 as FQGNSA. The CDR3 is 16 amino acids. With V trimmed by 5 bases and J by 2 bases, 11 bases remained unmatched. CDR3 DNA: TGTGCCAGCAGCCAAGATCTGCGGACAGGGACCTACGAGCAGTACTTC. The encoded protein is CASSQDLRTGTYEQYF.